This TCR beta chain was obtained from a study of OX40 agonist ivuxolimab in advanced cancers. About the investigation overall: The costimulatory receptor OX40 (CD134) was targeted by ivuxolimab, a fully human IgG2 agonistic monoclonal antibody. Intravenous ivuxolimab was administered to patients every 2 weeks at six dose levels: 0.01, 0.1, 0.3, 1.5, 3 and 10 mg/kg. Of the approximately 54 dose-escalation patients, hepatocellular carcinoma was present in around 20, melanoma in approximately 15, renal cell carcinoma in 9 and head and neck cancer in 9. A male proportion of around 80% and a mean age of approximately 61 years, ranging from 23 to 79, were recorded for the dose-escalation cohort. Prior anti-PD-1, anti-PD-L1 or anti-CTLA-4 therapy was permitted, and 30% to 50% of dose-escalation patients had received checkpoint inhibitors. Partial responses occurred in three dose-escalation patients, of whom one had hepatocellular carcinoma and two had cutaneous melanoma. Peripheral TCRbeta sequencing aimed to test whether ivuxolimab altered TCR sequence diversity and caused clonal T-cell expansion. The paper reports the monotherapy dose-escalation portion (N of about 56 patients) of the phase I ivuxolimab trial. Paper-wide results and their limitations: The antigen specificity of the clonally expanded peripheral T cells was not determined. Low levels of normalized T-cell clonal expansion were also seen in some nonresponding patients. In partial responders in the 0.1-3.0 mg/kg groups, normalized peripheral clonal expansion was found to be among the lowest, especially among CD8+ T cells. At doses of 0.1 to 3.0 mg/kg, clonal expansion of both CD4+ and CD8+ T cells in blood was seen between baseline and week 6. After ivuxolimab, CD8+ T cells had more expanded clones than CD4+ T cells on average.

CDR1 and CDR2, per the germline V gene, are SGHAT and FQNNGV. There are 14 amino acids in the CDR3, from cysteine to phenylalanine inclusive. Of the read, only the CDR3 DNA is kept; its 42 bases are in frame from base 1. A distance of 10 bases separates the germline ends of V and J, which lose 5 bases and 0 bases respectively. Points on this clone: This receptor's antigen is unknown. No base qualities exist here, and no much larger clone lies one base off it.

The trial excluded patients who had a history of autoimmune disease or who were on systemic immunosuppression. Peripheral blood for TCR sequencing was drawn from every dose cohort at baseline, at cycle 4 day 1 and at cycle 7 day 1. The samples were drawn from a first-in-human, open-label, multicenter phase I dose-escalation trial of ivuxolimab. Adults with locally advanced or metastatic melanoma, renal cell carcinoma, hepatocellular carcinoma or head and neck squamous cell carcinoma were enrolled in the trial. Before TCR sequencing, CD4+ and CD8+ T cells were separately sorted from peripheral blood. For sequencing of the TCRbeta CDR3 region, genomic DNA was extracted from the sorted cells. The immunoSEQ Assay was used to sequence the TCRbeta CDR3 regions. The table was pulled from immuneACCESS by TCRdb, which kept in-frame rearrangements only. Such tables lose some clones; where checked, under half of the loss comes from unresolved V genes, and the rest has no known cause. For this sample there are roughly 16,000 clones; around 80% appear just once. The top ten clonotypes cover less than 45% of the sample.

The clonotype originates from an adult with an advanced solid tumor such as melanoma, head and neck, liver or kidney cancer. Sequencing used CD4+ or CD8+ T cells sorted from blood, obtained in a trial of the OX40 agonist ivuxolimab. The chain couples TRBV11-2 to TRBJ1-2; TRBD1 might be the D gene, on 5 matching bases. The CDR3 region has the sequence CASSAGTPNYGYTF. In nucleotides, the sequence is TGTGCCAGCAGCGCCGGGACGCCTAACTATGGCTACACCTTC.